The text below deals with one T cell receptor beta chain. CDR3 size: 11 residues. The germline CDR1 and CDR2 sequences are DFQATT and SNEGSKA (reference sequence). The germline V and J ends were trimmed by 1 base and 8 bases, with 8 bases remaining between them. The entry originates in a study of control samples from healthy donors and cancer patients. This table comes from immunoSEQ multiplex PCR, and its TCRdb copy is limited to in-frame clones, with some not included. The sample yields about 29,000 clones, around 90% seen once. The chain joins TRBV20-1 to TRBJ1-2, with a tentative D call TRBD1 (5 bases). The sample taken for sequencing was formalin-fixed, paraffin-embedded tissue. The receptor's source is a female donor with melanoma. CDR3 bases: TGCAGTGCTAGAGGGGGCGAGGGCTACACCTTC. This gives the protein CSARGGEGYTF.